The clone carrying this T cell receptor (beta chain) was observed a few times. What it recognizes is unknown. The sample is drawn from a study of cytomegalovirus exposure and HLA in healthy donors. Overall study context: Drawn from HLA-typed donors, around 85 million unique TCRs were held in an early data release.

Notes on the study in general: TCR beta V segments were, for the most part, productive about 90% or about 30% of the time in an earlier analysis. Researchers catalogued 160 or so TCR beta chains as cytomegalovirus-associated.

Use of 60 Vbeta and 13 Jbeta primers characterized the PCR. Generated by immunoSEQ multiplex PCR, the TCRdb table keeps only in-frame clones and is missing some. Of about 140,000 clones listed, about 82% are singletons. The length of the CDR3 is 15 residues. CDR1 LNHNV and CDR2 YYDKDF come from the germline V gene (reference sequence). With V trimmed by 1 base and J by 1 base, 1 base remained unmatched. The sequence derives from a man younger than 40 in good health and CMV-seronegative. The J gene is TRBJ1-5, the V gene TRBV15; 7 positions match TRBD1. The sample taken for sequencing was PBMCs. The CDR3 DNA is TGTGCCACCAGCAGAGCAGGGGGAAGCAATCAGCCCCAGCATTTT. It yields the protein CATSRAGGSNQPQHF.